This TCR beta chain was retrieved from a study of T cell responses to AZD1222 COVID-19 vaccine. General observations from the study: Baseline seropositives among AZD1222 recipients totaled only six. Among spike-specific TCRs, nearly half reportedly target unmutated variant regions.

Method: immunoSEQ multiplex PCR; TCRdb's copy keeps in-frame clones and lacks some. The table includes about 110,000 clones, 75% to 95% detected once. As for this clone: Its antigen is currently unknown.

The ends were cut back, 0 bases at V and 6 bases at J, with 20 bases in the middle. Germline lookup yields CDR1 LGHNA and CDR2 YSLEER. The CDR3 extends over 18 amino acids. The V and J genes are TRBV4-3 and TRBJ2-2; the D is unclear. The input for sequencing was peripheral blood, taken 28 days after the second AZD1222 dose. This receptor was obtained from an adult who received the AZD1222 COVID-19 vaccine. For the CDR3, the DNA is TGCGCCAGCAGCCAAGACCCTTACTTTTATCGGATGGCCGGGGAGCTGTTTTTT. Protein: CASSQDPYFYRMAGELFF.